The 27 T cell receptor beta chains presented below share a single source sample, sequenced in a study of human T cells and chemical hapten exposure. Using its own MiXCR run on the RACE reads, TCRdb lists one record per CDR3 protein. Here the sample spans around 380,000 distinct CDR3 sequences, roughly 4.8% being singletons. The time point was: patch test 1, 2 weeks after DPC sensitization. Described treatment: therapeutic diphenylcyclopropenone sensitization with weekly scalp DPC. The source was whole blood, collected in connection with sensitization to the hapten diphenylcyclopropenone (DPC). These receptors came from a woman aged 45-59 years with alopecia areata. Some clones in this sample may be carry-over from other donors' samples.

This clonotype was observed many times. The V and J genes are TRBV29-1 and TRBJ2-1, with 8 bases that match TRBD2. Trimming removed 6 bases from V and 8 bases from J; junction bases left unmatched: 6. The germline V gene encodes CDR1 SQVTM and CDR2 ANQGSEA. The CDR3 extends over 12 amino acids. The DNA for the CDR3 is TGCAGCGTCGTCGGGGGGGTGGATGAGCAGTTCTTC. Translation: CSVVGGVDEQFF.

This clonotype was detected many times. The CDR3 loop reads CASSDRYQETQYF. CDR3 DNA sequence: TGTGCCAGCAGCGACAGATACCAAGAGACCCAGTACTTC. The J gene is TRBJ2-5, the V gene TRBV9; D not certain. V was clipped by 3 bases and J by 0 bases, with 6 bases between them. The CDR3 loop spans 13 amino acids. Germline lookup yields CDR1 SGDLS and CDR2 YYNGEE.

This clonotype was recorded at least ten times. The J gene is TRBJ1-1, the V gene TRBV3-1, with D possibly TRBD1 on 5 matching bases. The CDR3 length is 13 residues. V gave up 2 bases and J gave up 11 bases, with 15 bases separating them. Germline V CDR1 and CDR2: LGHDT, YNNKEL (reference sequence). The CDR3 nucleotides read TGTGCCAGCAGCCAATCCGGGGCCAGCGTCGCTTTCTTT. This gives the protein CASSQSGASVAFF.

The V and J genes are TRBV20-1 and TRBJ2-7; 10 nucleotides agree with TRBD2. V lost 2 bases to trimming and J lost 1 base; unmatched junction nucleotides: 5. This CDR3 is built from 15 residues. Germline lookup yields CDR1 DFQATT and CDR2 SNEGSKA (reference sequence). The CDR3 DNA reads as TGCAGTGCTAGACCAGGACTAGCGGCGTCCTACGAGCAGTACTTC. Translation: CSARPGLAASYEQYF.

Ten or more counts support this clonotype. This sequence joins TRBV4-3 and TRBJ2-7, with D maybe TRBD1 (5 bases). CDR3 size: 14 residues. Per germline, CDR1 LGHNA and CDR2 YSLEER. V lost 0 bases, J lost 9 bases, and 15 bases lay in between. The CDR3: CASSQDLGPSGQYF. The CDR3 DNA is TGCGCCAGCAGCCAAGATCTGGGGCCCAGTGGGCAGTACTTC.

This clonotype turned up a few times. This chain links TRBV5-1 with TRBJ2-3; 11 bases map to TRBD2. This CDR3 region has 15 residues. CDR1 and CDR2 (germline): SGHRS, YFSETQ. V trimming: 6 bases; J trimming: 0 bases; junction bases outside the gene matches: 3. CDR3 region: CASTSSGRSTDTQYF. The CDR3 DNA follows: TGCGCCAGCACGTCTAGCGGGAGGAGCACAGATACGCAGTATTTT.

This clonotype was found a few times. In DNA form, the CDR3 reads TGTGCCAGCAGCTCCGGGACTAGCGGTCACAATGAGCAGTTCTTC. Its translation is CASSSGTSGHNEQFF. The rearrangement links TRBV11-3 to TRBJ2-1; the match to TRBD2 covers 11 bases. After removal of 4 bases from V and 5 bases from J, the junction contained 4 bases not matched to a gene. The CDR3 length is 15 residues. Germline loops: CDR1 SGHNT, CDR2 YENEEA.

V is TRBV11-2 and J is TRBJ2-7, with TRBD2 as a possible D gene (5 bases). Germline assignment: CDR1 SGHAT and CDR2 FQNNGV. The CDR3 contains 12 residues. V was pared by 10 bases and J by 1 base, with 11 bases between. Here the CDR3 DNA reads TGTGCCACCGAGAGGGTGTCCTACGAGCAGTACTTC. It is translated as CATERVSYEQYF.

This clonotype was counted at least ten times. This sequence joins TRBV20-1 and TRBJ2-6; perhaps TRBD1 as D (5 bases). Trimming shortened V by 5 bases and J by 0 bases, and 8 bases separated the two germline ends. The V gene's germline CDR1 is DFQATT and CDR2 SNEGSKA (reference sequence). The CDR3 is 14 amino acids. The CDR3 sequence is CSAQGYSGANVLTF. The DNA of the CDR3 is TGCAGTGCTCAGGGCTACTCTGGGGCCAACGTCCTGACTTTC.

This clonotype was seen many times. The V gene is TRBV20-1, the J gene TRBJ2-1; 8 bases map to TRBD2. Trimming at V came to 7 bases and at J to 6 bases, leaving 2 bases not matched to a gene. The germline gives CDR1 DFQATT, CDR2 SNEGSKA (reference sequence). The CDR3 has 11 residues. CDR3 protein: CSGLAGNEQFF. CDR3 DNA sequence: TGCAGTGGTCTAGCGGGCAATGAGCAGTTCTTC.

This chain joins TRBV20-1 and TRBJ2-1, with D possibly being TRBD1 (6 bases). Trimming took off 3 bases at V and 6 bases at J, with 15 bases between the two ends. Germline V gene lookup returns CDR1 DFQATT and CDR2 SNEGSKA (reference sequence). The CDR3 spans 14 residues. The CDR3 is CSARVLDSSNEQFF. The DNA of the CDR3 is TGCAGTGCTAGGGTCTTGGACAGTTCCAATGAGCAGTTCTTC.

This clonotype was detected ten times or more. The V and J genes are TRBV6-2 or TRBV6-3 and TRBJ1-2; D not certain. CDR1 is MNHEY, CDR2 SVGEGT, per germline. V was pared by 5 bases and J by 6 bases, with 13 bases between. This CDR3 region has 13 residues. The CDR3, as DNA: TGTGCCAGCAGTCCTCTGGATAAGGATGGCTACACCTTC. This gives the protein CASSPLDKDGYTF.

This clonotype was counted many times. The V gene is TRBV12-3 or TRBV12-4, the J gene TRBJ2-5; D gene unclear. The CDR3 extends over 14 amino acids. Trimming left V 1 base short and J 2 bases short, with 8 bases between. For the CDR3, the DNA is TGTGCCAGCAGTTTAGGAACGATTCAAGAGACCCAGTACTTC. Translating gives CASSLGTIQETQYF.

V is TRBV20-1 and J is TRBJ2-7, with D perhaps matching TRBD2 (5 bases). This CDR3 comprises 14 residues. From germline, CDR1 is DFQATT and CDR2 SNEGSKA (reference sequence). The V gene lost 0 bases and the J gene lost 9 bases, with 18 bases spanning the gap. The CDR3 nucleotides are TGCAGTGCTAGAGATCGGACTCTAGCAGTAGGGCAGTACTTC. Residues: CSARDRTLAVGQYF.

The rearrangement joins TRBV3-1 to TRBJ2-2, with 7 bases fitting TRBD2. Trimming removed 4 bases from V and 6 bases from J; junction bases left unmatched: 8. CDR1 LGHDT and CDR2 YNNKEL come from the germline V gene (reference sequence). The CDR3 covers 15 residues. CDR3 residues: CASSPLLAASGELFF. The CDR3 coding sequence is TGTGCCAGCAGCCCGCTTCTAGCGGCCTCCGGGGAGCTGTTTTTT.

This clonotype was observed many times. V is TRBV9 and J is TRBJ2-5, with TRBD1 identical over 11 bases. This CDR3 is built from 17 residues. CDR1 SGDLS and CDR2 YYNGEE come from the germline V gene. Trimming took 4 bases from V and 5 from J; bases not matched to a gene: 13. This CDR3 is CASSPTPGTGGRETQYF. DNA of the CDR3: TGTGCCAGCAGCCCAACTCCCGGGACAGGGGGGAGGGAGACCCAGTACTTC.

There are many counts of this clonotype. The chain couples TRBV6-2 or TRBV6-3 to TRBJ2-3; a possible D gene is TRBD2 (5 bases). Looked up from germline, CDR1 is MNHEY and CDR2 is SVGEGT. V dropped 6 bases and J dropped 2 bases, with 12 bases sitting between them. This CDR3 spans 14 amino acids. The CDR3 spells CASSLGSPTDTQYF. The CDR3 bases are TGTGCCAGCAGCTTGGGGAGCCCCACAGATACGCAGTATTTT.

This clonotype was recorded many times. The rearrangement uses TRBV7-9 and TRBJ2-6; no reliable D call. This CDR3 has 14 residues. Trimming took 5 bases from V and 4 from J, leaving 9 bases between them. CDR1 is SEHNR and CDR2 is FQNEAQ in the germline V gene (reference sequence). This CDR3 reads CASSPVLGANVLTF. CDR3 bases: TGTGCCAGCAGCCCCGTCTTAGGGGCCAACGTCCTGACTTTC.

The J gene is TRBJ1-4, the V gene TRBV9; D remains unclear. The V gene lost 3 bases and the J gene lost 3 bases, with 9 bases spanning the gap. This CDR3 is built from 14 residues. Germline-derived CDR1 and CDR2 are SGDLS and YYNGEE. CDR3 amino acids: CASSDTPANEKLFF. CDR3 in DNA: TGTGCCAGCAGCGATACTCCCGCTAATGAAAAACTGTTTTTT.

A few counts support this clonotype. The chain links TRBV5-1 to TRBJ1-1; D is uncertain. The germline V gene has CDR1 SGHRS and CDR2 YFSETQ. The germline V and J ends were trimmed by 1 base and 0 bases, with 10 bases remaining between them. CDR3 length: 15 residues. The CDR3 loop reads CASSLRPAMNTEAFF. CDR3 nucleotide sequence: TGCGCCAGCAGCTTGAGGCCAGCCATGAACACTGAAGCTTTCTTT.

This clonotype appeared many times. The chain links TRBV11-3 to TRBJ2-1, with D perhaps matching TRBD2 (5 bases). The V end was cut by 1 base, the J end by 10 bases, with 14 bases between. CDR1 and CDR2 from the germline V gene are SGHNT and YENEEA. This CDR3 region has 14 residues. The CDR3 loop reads CASSLGWRSGEQFF. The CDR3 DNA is TGTGCCAGCAGCTTAGGGTGGAGGAGCGGCGAGCAGTTCTTC.

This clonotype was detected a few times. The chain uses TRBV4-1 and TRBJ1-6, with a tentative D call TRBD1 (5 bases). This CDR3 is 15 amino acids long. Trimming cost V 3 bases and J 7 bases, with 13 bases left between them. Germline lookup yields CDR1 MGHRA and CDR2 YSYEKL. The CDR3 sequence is CASSQQAGRNSPLHF. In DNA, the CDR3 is TGCGCCAGCAGCCAGCAGGCAGGGCGGAATTCACCCCTCCACTTT.

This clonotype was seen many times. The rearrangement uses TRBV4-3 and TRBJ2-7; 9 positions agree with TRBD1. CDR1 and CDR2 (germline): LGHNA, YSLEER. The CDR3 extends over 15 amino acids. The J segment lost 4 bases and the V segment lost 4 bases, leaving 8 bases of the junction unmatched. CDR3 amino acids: CASSRGTGSGYEQYF. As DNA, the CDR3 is TGCGCCAGCAGCCGAGGGACAGGGTCTGGATACGAGCAGTACTTC.

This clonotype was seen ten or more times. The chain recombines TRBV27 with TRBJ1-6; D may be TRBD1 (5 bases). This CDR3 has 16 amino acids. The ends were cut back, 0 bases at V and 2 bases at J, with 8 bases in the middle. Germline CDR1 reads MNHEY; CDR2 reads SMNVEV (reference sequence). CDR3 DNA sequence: TGTGCCAGCAGTTTATCACAGGAAGCCTATAATTCACCCCTCCACTTT. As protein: CASSLSQEAYNSPLHF.

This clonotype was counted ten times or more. CDR3 nucleotides: TGCGCCAGCAGCACGGGACGCGAGCAGTTCTTC. Residues: CASSTGREQFF. This chain joins TRBV5-1 and TRBJ2-1; possibly TRBD1 or TRBD2 for D (5 bases each). The germline V gene encodes CDR1 SGHRS and CDR2 YFSETQ. This CDR3 comprises 11 residues. The V gene lost 4 bases and the J gene lost 10 bases, with 9 bases spanning the gap.

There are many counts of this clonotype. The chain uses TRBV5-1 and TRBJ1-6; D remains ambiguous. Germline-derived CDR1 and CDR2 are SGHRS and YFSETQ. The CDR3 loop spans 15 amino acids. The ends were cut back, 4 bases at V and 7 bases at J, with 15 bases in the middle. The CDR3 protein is CASSHRPGRNSPLHF. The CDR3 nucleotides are TGCGCCAGCAGCCACCGTCCAGGAAGGAATTCACCCCTCCACTTT.

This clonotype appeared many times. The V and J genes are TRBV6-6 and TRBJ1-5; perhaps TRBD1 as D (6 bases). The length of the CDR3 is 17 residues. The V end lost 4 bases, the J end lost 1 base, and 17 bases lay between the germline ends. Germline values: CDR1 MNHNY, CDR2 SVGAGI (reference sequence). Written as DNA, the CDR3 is TGTGCCAGCAGTTTGCTACTCGGACAGATCAGCAATCAGCCCCAGCATTTT. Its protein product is CASSLLLGQISNQPQHF.